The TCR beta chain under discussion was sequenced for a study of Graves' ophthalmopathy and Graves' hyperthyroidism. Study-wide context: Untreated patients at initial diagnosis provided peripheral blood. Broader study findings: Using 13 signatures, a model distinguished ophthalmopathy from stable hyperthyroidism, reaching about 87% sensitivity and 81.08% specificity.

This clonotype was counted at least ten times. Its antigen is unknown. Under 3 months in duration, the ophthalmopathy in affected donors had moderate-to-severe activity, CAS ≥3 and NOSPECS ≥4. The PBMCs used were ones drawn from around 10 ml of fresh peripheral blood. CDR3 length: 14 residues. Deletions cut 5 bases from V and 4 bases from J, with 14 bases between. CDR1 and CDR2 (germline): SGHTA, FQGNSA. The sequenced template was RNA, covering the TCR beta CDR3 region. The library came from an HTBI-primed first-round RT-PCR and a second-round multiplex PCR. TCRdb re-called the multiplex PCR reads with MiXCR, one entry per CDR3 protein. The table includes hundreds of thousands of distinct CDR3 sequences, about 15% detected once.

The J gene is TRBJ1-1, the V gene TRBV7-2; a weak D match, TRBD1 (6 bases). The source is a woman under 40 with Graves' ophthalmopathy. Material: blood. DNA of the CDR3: TGTGCCAGCAGCGCACGTGCAGGGGTCACTGAAGCTTTCTTT. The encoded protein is CASSARAGVTEAFF.